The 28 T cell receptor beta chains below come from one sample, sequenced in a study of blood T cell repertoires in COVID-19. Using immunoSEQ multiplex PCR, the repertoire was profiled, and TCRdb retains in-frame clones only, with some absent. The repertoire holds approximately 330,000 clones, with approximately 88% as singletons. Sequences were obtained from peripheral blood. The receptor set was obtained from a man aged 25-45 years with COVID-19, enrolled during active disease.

CDR3 residues: CASTREGSDYGYTF. The CDR3 bases are TGTGCCAGCACCAGGGAGGGAAGCGACTATGGCTACACCTTC. The chain joins TRBV7-3 to TRBJ1-2; maybe TRBD1 (5 bases). The CDR3 totals 14 residues. V lost 7 bases and J lost 3, with 15 bases in between. CDR1 and CDR2 from the germline V gene are SGHTA and FQGTGA.

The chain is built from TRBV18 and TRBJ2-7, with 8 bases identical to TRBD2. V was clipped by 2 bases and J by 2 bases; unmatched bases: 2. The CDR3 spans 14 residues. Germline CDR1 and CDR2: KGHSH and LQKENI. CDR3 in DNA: TGTGCCAGCTCACCAACTAGCGGAACCTACGAGCAGTACTTC. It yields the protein CASSPTSGTYEQYF.

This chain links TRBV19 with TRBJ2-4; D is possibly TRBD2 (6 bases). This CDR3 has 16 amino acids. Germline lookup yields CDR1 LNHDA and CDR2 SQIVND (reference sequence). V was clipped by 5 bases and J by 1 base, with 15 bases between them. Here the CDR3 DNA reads TGTGCCAGTAGTCCCCTGGCGGGATTGGCCAAAAACATTCAGTACTTC. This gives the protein CASSPLAGLAKNIQYF.

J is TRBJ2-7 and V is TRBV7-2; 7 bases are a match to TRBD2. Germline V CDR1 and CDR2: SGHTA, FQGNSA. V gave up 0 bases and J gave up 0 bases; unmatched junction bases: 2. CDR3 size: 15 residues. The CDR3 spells CASSLAGTTSYEQYF. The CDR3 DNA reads TGTGCCAGCAGCTTAGCCGGGACTACCTCCTACGAGCAGTACTTC.

The CDR3 nucleotides read TGTGCCAGTAGTATTGGGGAGAGGGGCTACACCTTC. It yields the protein CASSIGERGYTF. The chain recombines TRBV19 with TRBJ1-2; D unresolved. Germline V gene sequence: CDR1 LNHDA, CDR2 SQIVND (reference sequence). The CDR3 covers 12 residues. Trimming left V 3 bases short and J 8 bases short, with 10 bases between.

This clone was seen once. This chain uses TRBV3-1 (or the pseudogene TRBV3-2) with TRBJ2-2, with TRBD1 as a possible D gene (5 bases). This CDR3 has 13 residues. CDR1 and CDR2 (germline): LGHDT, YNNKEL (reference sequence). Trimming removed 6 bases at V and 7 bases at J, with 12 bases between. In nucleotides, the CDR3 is TGTGCCAGCAGGGGGCAGACGGGCGGGGAGCTGTTTTTT. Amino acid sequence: CASRGQTGGELFF.

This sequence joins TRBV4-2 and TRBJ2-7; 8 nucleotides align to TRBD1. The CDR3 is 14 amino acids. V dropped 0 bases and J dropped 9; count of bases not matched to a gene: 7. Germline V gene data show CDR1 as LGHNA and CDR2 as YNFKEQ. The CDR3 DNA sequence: TGTGCCAGCAGCCAAGAAGGACAGGGTATGGGGCAGTACTTC. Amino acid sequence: CASSQEGQGMGQYF.

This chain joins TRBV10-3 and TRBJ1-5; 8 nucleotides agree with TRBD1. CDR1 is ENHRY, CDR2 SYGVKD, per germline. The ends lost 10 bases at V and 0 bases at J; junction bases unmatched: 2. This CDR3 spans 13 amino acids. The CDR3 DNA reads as TGTGCCAGCGGGACAGGTAGCAATCAGCCCCAGCATTTT. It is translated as CASGTGSNQPQHF.

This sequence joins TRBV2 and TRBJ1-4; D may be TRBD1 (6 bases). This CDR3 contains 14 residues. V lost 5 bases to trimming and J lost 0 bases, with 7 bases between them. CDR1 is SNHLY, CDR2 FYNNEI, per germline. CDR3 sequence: CASSRQATNEKLFF. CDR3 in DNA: TGTGCCAGCAGTCGACAGGCAACTAATGAAAAACTGTTTTTT. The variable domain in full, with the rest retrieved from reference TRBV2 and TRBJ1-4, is EPEVTQTPSHQVTQMGQEVILRCVPISNHLYFYWYRQILGQKVEFLVSFYNNEISEKSEIFDDQFSVERPDGSNFTLKIRSTKLEDSAMYFCASSRQATNEKLFFGSGTQLSVL.

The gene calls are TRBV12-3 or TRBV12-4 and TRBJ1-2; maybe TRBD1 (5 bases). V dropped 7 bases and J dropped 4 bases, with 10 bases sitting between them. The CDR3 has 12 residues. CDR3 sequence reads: CASNQGAYGYTF. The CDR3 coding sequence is TGTGCCAGCAACCAGGGCGCCTATGGCTACACCTTC.

The CDR3 reads CASRGQGWSPLHF. CDR3 bases: TGTGCCAGCAGAGGACAGGGGTGGTCACCCCTCCACTTT. V and J are TRBV27 and TRBJ1-6; 9 bases match TRBD1. CDR1 and CDR2 (germline): MNHEY, SMNVEV (reference sequence). The V segment lost 6 bases and the J segment 10 bases; nucleotides outside the gene matches: 4. The CDR3 loop spans 13 amino acids.

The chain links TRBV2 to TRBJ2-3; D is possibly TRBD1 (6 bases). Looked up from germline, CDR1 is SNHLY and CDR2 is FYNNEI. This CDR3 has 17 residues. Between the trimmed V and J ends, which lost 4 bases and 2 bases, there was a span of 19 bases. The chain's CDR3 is CASSAIRYRESTDTQYF. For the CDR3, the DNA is TGTGCCAGCAGTGCAATTCGGTACAGGGAATCCACAGATACGCAGTATTTT.

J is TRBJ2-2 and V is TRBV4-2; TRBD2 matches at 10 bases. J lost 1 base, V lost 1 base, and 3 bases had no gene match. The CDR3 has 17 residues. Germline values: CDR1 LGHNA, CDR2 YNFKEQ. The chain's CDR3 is CASSQVTSGKNTGELFF. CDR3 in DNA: TGTGCCAGCAGCCAAGTCACTAGCGGGAAGAACACCGGGGAGCTGTTTTTT.

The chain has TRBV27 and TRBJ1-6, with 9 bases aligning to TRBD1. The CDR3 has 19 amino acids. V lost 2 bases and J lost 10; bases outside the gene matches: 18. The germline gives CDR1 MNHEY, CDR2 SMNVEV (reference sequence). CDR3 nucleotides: TGTGCCAGCAGTTTAACCCCGTCGGGACAGGGTTCCTTAGGGTCACCCCTCCACTTT. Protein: CASSLTPSGQGSLGSPLHF.

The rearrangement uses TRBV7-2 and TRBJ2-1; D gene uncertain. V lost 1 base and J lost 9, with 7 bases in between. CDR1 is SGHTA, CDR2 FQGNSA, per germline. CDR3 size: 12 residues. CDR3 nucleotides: TGTGCCAGCAGCTTAGTACTGCGTGAGCAGTTCTTC. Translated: CASSLVLREQFF.

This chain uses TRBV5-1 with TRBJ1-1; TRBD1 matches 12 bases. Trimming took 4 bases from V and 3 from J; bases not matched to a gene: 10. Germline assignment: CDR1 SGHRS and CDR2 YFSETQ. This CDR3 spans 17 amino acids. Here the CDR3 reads CASSPPGQGASYTEAFF. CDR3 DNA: TGCGCCAGCAGCCCTCCGGGACAGGGGGCTTCGTACACTGAAGCTTTCTTT.

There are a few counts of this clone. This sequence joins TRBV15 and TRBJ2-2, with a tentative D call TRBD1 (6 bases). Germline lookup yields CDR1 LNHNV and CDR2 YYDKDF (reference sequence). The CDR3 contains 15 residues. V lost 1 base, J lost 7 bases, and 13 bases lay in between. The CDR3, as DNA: TGTGCCACCAGCAGAGTCGCAGGGGCCGGCGGGGAGCTGTTTTTT. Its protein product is CATSRVAGAGGELFF.

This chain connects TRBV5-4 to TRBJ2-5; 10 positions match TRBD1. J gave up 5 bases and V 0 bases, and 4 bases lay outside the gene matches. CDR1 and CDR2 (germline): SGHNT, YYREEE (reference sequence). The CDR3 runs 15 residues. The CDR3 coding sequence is TGTGCCAGCAGCTTGGGGGGACAGGGGAGGGAGACCCAGTACTTC. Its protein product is CASSLGGQGRETQYF.

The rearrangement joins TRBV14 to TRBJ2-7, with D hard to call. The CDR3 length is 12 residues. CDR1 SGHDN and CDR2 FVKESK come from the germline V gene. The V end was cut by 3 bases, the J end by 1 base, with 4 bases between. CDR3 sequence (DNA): TGTGCCAGCAGCCATCCGTCCTACGAGCAGTACTTC. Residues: CASSHPSYEQYF.

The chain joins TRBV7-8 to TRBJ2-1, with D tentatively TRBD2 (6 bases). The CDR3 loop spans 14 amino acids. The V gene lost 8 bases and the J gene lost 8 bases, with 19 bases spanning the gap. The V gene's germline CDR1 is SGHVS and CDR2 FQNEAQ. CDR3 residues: CASSSGGAGDEQFF. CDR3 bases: TGTGCCAGCTCTTCGGGCGGGGCCGGGGATGAGCAGTTCTTC.

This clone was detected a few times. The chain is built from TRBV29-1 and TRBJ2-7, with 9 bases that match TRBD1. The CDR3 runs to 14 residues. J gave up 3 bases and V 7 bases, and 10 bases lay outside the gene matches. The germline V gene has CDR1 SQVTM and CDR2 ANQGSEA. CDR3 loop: CSAKGGTGLYEQYF. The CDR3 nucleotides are TGCAGCGCCAAGGGGGGGACAGGGCTCTACGAGCAGTACTTC.

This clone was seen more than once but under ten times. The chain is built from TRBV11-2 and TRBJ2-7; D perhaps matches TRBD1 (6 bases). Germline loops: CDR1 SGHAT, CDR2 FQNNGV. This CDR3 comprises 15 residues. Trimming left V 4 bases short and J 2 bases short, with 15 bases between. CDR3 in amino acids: CASSSRTTGPYEQYF. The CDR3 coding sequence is TGTGCCAGCAGCTCTCGGACAACAGGGCCCTACGAGCAGTACTTC.

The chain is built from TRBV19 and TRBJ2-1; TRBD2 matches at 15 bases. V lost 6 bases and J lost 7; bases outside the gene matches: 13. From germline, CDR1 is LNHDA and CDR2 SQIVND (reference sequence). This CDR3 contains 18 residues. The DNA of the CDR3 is TGTGCCAGTAGCCCGGGACTAGCGGGAGGTCATGATTTGAATGAGCAGTTCTTC. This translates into CASSPGLAGGHDLNEQFF. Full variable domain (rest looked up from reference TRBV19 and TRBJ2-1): DGGITQSPKYLFRKEGQNVTLSCEQNLNHDAMYWYRQDPGQGLRLIYYSQIVNDFQKGDIAEGYSVSREKKESFPLTVTSAQKNPTAFYLCASSPGLAGGHDLNEQFFGPGTRLTVL.

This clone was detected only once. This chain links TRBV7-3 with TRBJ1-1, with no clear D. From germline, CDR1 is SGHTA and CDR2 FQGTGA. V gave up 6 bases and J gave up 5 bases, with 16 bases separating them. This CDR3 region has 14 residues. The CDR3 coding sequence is TGTGCCAGCAGTGGTACCACGGGTAAGACTGAAGCTTTCTTT. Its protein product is CASSGTTGKTEAFF.

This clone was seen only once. This chain's CDR3 is CASSATGTAKNIQYF. CDR3 nucleotides: TGTGCCAGCAGCGCTACAGGGACCGCCAAAAACATTCAGTACTTC. The genes are TRBV5-6 and TRBJ2-4; possibly TRBD1 for D (6 bases). Trimming pared 4 bases from V and 1 base from J, leaving 12 bases between. The CDR3 sequence is 15 residues long. Germline lookup yields CDR1 SGHDT and CDR2 YYEEEE.

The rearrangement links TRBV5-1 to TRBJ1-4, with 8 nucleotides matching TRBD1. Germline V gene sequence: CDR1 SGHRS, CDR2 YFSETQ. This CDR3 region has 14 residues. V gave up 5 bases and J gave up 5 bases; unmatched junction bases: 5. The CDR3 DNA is TGCGCCAGCAGTCGGACAGGGACGAATGAAAAACTGTTTTTT. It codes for CASSRTGTNEKLFF.

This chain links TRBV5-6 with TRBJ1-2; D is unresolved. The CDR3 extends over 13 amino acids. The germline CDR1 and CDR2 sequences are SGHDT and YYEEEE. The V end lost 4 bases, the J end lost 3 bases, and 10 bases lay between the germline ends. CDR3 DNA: TGTGCCAGCAGCCCGGGAATTCACTATGGCTACACCTTC. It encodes CASSPGIHYGYTF.

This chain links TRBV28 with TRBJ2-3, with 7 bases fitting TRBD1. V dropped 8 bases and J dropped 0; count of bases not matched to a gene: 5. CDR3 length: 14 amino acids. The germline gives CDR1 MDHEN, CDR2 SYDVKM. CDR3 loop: CASETGSSTDTQYF. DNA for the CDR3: TGTGCCAGCGAGACAGGGTCTAGCACAGATACGCAGTATTTT. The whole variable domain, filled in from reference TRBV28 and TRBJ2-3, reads DVKVTQSSRYLVKRTGEKVFLECVQDMDHENMFWYRQDPGLGLRLIYFSYDVKMKEKGDIPEGYSVSREKKERFSLILESASTNQTSMYLCASETGSSTDTQYFGPGTRLTVL.